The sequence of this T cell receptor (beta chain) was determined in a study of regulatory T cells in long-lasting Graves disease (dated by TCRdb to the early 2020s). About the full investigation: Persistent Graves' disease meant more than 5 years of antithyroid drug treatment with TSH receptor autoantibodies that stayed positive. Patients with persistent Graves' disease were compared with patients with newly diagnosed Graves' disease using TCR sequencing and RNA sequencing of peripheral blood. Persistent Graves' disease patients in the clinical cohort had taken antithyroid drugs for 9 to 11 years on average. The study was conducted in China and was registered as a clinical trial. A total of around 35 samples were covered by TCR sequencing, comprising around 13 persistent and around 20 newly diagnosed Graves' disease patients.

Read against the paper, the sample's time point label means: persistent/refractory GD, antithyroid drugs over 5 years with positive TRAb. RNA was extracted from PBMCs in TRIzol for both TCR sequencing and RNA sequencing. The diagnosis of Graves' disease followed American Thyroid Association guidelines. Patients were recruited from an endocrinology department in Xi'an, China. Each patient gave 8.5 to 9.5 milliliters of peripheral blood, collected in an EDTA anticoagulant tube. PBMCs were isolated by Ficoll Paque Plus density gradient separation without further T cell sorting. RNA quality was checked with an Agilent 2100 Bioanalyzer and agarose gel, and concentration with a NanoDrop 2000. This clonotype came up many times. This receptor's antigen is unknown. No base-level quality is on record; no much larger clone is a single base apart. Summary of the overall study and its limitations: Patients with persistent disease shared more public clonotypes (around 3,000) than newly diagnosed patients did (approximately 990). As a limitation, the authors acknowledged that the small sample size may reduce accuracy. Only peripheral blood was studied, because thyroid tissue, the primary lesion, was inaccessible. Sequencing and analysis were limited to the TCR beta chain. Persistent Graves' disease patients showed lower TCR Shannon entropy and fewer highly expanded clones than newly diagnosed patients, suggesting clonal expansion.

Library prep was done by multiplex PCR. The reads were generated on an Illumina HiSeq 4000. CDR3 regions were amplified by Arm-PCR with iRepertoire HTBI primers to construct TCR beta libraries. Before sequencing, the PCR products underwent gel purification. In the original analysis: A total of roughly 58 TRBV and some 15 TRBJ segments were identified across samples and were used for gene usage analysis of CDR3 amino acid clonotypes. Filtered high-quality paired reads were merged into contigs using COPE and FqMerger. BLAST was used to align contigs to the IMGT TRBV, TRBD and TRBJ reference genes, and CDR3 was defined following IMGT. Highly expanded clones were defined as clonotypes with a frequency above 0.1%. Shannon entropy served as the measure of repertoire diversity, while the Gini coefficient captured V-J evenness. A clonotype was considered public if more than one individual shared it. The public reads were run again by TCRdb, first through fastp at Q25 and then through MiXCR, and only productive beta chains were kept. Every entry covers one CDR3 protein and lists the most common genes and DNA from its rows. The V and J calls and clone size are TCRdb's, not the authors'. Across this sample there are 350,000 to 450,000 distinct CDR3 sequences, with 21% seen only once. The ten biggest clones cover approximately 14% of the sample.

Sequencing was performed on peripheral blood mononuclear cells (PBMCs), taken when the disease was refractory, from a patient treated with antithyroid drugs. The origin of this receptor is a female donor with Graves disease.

The nucleotide sequence is TGTGCCAGCAGCCCCCTCCACTATGGCTACACCTTC. Translation gives CASSPLHYGYTF. The chain links TRBV28 with TRBJ1-2; the D segment cannot be called with confidence. CDR1 MDHEN and CDR2 SYDVKM were looked up in the germline V gene. V is pared back by 6 bases and J by 3 bases, with 8 bases lying between the germline termini. The CDR3 runs 12 amino acids, cysteine and phenylalanine included. CDR3 DNA only is kept here, 36 bases in frame from base 1.